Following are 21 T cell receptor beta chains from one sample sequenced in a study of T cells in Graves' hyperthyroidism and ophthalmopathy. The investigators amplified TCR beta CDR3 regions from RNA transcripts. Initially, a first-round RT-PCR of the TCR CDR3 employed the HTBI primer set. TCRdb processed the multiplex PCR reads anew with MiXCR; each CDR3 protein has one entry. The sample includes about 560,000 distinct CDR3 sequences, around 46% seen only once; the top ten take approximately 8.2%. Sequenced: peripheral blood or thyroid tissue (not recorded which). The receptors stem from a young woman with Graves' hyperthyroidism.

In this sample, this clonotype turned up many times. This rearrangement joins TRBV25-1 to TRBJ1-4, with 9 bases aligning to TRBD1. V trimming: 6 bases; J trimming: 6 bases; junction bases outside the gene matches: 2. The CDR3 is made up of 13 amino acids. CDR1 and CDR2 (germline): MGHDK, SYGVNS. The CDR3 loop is CASRGDRDEKLFF. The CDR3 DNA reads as TGTGCCAGCAGAGGGGACAGGGATGAAAAACTGTTTTTT.

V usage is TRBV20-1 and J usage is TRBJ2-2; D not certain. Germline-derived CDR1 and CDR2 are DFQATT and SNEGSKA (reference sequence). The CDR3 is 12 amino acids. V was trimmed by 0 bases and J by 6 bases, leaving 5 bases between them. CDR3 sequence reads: CSARDFPGELFF. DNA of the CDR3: TGCAGTGCTAGAGATTTCCCCGGGGAGCTGTTTTTT.

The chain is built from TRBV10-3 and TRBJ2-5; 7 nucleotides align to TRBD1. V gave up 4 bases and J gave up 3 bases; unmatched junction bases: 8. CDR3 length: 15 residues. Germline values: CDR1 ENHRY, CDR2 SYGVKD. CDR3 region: CAISGIRDREETQYF. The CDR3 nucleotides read TGTGCCATCAGTGGCATACGAGACAGGGAAGAGACCCAGTACTTC.

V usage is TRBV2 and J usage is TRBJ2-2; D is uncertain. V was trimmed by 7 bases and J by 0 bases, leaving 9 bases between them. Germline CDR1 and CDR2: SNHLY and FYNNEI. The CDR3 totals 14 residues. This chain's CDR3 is CASTPVANTGELFF. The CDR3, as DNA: TGTGCCAGCACCCCTGTCGCGAACACCGGGGAGCTGTTTTTT.

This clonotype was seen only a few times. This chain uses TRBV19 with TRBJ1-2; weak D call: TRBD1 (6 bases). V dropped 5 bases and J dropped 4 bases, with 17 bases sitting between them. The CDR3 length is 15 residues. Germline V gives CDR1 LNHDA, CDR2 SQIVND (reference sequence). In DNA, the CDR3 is TGTGCCAGTAGTCAGCCAGGGGCCCTTTTCTATGGCTACACCTTC. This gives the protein CASSQPGALFYGYTF.

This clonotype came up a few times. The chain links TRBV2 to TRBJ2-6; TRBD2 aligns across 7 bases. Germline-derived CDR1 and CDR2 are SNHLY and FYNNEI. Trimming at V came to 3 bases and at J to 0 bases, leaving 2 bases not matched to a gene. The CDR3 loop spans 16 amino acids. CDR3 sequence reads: CASSDSGGSGANVLTF. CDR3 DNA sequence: TGTGCCAGCAGTGACTCGGGGGGCTCTGGGGCCAACGTCCTGACTTTC.

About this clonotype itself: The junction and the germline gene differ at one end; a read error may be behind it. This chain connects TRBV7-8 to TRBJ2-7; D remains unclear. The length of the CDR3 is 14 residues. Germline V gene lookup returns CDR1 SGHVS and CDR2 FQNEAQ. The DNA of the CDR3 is TGTACCAGCAGCTTAGAGCGCAGTTCCTACGAGCAGTACTTC. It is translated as CTSSLERSSYEQYF.

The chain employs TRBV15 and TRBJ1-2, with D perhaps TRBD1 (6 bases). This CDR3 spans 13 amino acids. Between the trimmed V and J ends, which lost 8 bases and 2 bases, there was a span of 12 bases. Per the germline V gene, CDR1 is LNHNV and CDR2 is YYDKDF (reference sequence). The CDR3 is CATSDRENYGYTF. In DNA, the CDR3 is TGTGCCACCTCGGACAGAGAGAACTATGGCTACACCTTC.

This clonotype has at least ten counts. This CDR3 is CASSEAGTGNTEAFF. CDR3 nucleotides: TGTGCCAGCAGCGAGGCCGGGACAGGGAACACTGAAGCTTTCTTT. This chain links TRBV9 with TRBJ1-1; 8 nucleotides match TRBD1. V was clipped by 3 bases and J by 1 base; unmatched bases: 5. Germline-derived CDR1 and CDR2 are SGDLS and YYNGEE. The CDR3 covers 15 residues.

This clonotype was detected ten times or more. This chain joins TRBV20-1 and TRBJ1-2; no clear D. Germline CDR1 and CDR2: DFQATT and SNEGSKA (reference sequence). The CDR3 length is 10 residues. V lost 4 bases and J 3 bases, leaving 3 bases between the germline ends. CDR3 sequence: CSAIHYGYTF. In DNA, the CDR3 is TGCAGTGCTATCCACTATGGCTACACCTTC.

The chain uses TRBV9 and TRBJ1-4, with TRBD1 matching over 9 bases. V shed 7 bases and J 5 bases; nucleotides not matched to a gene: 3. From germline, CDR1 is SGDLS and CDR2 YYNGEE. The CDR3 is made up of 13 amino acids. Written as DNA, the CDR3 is TGTGCCAGCGTACAGGGGGCGAATGAAAAACTGTTTTTT. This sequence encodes CASVQGANEKLFF.

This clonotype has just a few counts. The CDR3 nucleotides read TGTGCCAGCAGTTACTACAGCCAAGAGACCCAGTACTTC. Translating it yields CASSYYSQETQYF. This chain joins TRBV25-1 and TRBJ2-5; no clear D. CDR3 length: 13 residues. The germline V and J ends were trimmed by 5 bases and 1 base, with 8 bases remaining between them. Germline CDR1 reads MGHDK; CDR2 reads SYGVNS.

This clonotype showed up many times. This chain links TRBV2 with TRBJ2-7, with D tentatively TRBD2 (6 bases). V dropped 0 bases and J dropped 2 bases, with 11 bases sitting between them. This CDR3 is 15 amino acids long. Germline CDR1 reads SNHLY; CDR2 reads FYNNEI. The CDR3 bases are TGTGCCAGCAGTGAAGCGGGAGGACTTGCCTACGAGCAGTACTTC. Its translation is CASSEAGGLAYEQYF.

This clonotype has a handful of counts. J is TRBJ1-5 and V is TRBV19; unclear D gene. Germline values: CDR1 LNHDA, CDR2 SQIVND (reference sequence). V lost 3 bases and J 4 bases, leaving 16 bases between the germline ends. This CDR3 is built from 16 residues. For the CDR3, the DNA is TGTGCCAGTAGTATGTCCCAGACCTTAGGGAATCAGCCCCAGCATTTT. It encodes CASSMSQTLGNQPQHF. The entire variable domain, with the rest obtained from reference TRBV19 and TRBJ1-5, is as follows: DGGITQSPKYLFRKEGQNVTLSCEQNLNHDAMYWYRQDPGQGLRLIYYSQIVNDFQKGDIAEGYSVSREKKESFPLTVTSAQKNPTAFYLCASSMSQTLGNQPQHFGDGTRLSIL.

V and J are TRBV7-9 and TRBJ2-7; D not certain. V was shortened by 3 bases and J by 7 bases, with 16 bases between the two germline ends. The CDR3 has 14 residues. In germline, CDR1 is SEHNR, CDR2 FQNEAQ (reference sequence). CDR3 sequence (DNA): TGTGCCAGCAGCTTTCTCGGAGTGACCCGGGAGCAGTACTTC. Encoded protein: CASSFLGVTREQYF.

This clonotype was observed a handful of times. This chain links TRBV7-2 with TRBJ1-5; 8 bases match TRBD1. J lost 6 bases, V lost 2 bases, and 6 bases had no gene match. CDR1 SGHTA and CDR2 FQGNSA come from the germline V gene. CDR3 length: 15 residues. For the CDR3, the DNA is TGTGCCAGCAGCTTACTCGGCGACAGGGGTCAGCCCCAGCATTTT. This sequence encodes CASSLLGDRGQPQHF.

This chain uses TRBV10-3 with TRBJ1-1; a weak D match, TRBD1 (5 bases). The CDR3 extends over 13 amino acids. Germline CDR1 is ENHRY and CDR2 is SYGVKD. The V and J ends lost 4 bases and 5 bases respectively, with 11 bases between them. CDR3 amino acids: CAISVAAGTEAFF. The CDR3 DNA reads TGTGCCATCAGTGTAGCCGCAGGGACTGAAGCTTTCTTT.

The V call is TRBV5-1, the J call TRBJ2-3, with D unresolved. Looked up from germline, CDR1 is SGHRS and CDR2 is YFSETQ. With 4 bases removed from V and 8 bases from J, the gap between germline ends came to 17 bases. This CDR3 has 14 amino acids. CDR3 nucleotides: TGCGCCAGCAGCAAGTACCAGGCGAAAGGTACGCAGTATTTT. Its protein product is CASSKYQAKGTQYF.

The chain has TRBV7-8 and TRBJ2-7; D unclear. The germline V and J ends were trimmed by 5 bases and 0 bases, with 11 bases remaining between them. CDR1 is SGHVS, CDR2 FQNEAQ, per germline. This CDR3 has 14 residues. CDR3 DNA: TGTGCCAGCAGCAAAAAACACCTCTCCTACGAGCAGTACTTC. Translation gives CASSKKHLSYEQYF.

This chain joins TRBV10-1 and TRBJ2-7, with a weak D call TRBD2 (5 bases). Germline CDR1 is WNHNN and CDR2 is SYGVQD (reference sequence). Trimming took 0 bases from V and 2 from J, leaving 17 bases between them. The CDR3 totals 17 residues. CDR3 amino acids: CASSESGWGVVPYEQYF. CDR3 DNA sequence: TGCGCCAGCAGTGAGTCCGGATGGGGAGTAGTCCCCTACGAGCAGTACTTC.

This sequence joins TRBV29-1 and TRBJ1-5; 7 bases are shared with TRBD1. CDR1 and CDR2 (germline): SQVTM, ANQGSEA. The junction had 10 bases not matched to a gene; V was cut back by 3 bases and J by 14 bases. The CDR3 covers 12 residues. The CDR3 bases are TGCAGCGTTGATGGGGCAGGGGGGGACGAGCATTTT. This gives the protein CSVDGAGGDEHF.